In this sample, the clone carrying this TCR beta chain turned up many times. Its antigen is undetermined. The V and J ends lost 3 bases and 8 bases respectively, with 10 bases between them. CDR1 and CDR2 from the germline V gene are SGHTA and FQGNSA. The CDR3 is 12 residues long. The data stem from a study of T cell repertoires in cytomegalovirus infection. Each CDR3 protein gets one entry after TCRdb re-called the reads with MiXCR. This sample has hundreds of thousands of distinct CDR3 sequences, with around a third found just once. Study conclusions and caveats: CMV carriers with the relevant HLA were identified by cumulative public TCR beta family frequency. Ex vivo, HLA-C-restricted CMV-specific TCR beta clonotypes prevailed over the rest of the response.

The chain uses TRBV7-2 and TRBJ1-2, with D perhaps TRBD1 (6 bases). The origin of this receptor is a human donor in good health (CMV status not recorded). Some clones in this sample may be carry-over from other donors' samples. Sequenced here: cultured PBMCs, sampled from culture after CMV antigen stimulation. The chain's CDR3 is CASSFTGIGYTF. The CDR3, as DNA: TGTGCCAGCAGCTTCACAGGGATCGGCTACACCTTC.